The entry below describes one T cell receptor beta chain. Its antigen remains unknown. The data are from a study of cytomegalovirus exposure and HLA in healthy donors. Study-level results: Compared with the roughly 730-donor mean, an Asian-associated ancestry cluster reportedly had fewer N-insertions, according to a later analysis.

Looked up from germline, CDR1 is MNHNS and CDR2 is SASEGT. The CDR3 consists of 15 residues. V was trimmed by 7 bases and J by 8 bases, leaving 20 bases between them. The PCR used 60 Vbeta and 13 Jbeta primers. This table comes from immunoSEQ multiplex PCR, and its TCRdb copy is limited to in-frame clones, with some not included. The sample has roughly 130,000 clones; less than 85% are singletons. The chain links TRBV6-1 to TRBJ1-4, with D maybe TRBD1 (6 bases). Sequenced: PBMCs. The TCR originated in a woman in her forties in good health and CMV-seropositive. CDR3: CASILGGGGGEKLFF. The CDR3 coding sequence is TGTGCCAGCATCCTGGGGGGGGGCGGGGGAGAAAAACTGTTTTTT.